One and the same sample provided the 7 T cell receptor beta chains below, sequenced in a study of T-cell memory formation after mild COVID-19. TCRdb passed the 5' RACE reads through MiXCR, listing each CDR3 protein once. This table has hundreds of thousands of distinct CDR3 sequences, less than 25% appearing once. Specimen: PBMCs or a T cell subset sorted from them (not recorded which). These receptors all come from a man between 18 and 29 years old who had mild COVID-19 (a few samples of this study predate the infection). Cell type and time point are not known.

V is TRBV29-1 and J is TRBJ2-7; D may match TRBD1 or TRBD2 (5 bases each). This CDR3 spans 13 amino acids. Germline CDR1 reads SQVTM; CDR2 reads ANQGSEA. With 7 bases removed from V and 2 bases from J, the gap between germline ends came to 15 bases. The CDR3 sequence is CSASLQGPYEQYF. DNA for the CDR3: TGCAGCGCCTCTCTCCAGGGACCCTACGAGCAGTACTTC.

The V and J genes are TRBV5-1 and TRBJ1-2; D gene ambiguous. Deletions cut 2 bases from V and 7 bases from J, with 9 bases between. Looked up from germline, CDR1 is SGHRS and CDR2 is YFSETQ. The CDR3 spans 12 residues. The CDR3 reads CASSFGGCGYTF. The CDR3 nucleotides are TGCGCCAGCAGCTTTGGCGGGTGTGGCTACACCTTC.

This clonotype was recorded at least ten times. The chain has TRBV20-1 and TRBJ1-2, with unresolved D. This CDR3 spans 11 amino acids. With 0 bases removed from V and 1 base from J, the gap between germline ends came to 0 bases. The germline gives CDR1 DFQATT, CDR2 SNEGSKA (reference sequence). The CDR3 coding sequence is TGCAGTGCTAGAGATAACTATGGCTACACCTTC. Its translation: CSARDNYGYTF.

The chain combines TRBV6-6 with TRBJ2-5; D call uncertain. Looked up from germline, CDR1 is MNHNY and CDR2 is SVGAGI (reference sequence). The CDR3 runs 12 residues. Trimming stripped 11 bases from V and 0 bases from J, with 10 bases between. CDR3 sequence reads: CASAEYQETQYF. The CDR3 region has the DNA TGTGCCTCAGCCGAGTACCAAGAGACCCAGTACTTC.

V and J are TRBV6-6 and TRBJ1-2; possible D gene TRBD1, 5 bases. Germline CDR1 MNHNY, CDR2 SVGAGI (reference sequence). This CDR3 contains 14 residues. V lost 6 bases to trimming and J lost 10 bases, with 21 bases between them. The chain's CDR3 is CASRDGTLGSTYTF. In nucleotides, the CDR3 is TGTGCCAGCAGGGACGGGACTTTGGGGTCAACCTACACCTTC.

CDR3 sequence (DNA): TGCGCCAGCAGCCCCCCGGCGGGGGACAATGAGCAGTTCTTC. Translation gives CASSPPAGDNEQFF. The V call is TRBV5-1, the J call TRBJ2-1; 7 bases agree with TRBD2. The germline V gene encodes CDR1 SGHRS and CDR2 YFSETQ. The V segment lost 4 bases and the J segment 5 bases; nucleotides outside the gene matches: 6. The CDR3 is 14 residues long.

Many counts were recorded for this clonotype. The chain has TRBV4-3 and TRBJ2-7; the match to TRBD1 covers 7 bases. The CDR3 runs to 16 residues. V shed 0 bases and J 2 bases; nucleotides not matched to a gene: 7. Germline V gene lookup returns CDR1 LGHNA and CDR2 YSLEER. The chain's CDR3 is CASSQDYRGQTYEQYF. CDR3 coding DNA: TGCGCCAGCAGCCAAGATTATCGGGGACAGACCTACGAGCAGTACTTC.